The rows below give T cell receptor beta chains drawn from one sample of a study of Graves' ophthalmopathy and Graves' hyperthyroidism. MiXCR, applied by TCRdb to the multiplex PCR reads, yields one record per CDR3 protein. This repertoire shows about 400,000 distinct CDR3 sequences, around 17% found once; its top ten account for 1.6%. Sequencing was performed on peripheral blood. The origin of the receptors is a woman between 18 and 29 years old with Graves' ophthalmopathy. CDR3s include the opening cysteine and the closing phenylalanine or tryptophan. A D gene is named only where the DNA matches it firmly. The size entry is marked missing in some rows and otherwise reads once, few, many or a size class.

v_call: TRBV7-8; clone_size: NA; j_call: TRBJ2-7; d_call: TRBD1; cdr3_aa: CASSLTGGASAHEQYF; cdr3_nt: TGTGCCAGCAGTCTAACAGGGGGCGCGTCTGCCCACGAGCAGTACTTC
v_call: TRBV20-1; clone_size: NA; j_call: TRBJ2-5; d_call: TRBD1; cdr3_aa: CSAREIGTAKETQYF; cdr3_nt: TGCAGTGCTAGAGAGATCGGGACAGCAAAAGAGACCCAGTACTTC
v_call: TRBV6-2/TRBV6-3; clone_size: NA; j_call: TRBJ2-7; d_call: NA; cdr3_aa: CASSYGRLGEQYF; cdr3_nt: TGTGCCAGCAGTTACGGTAGGCTCGGCGAGCAGTACTTC
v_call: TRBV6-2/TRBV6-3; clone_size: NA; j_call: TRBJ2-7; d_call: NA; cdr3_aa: CASSYSLVYEQYF; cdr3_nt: TGTGCCAGCAGTTACTCTTTGGTATACGAGCAGTACTTC
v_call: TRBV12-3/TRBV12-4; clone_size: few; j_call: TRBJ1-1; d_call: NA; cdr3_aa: CASRTQGTEAFF; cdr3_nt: TGTGCCAGCAGGACCCAGGGAACTGAAGCTTTCTTT
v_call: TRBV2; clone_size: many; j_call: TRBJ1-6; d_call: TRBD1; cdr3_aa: CASSERDRDLSSNSPLHF; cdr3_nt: TGTGCCAGCAGTGAAAGGGACAGGGATCTCTCTAGTAATTCACCCCTCCACTTT
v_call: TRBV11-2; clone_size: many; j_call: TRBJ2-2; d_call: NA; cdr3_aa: CASSLSGTTGELFF; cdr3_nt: TGTGCCAGCAGCTTAAGCGGGACAACCGGGGAGCTGTTTTTT
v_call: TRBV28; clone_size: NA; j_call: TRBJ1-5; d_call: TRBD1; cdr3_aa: CASETGDHPQHF; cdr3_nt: TGTGCCAGTGAGACAGGGGATCACCCCCAGCATTTT
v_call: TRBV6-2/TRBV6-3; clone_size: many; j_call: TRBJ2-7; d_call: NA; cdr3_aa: CASSYADGAYEQYF; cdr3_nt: TGTGCCAGCAGTTACGCCGACGGCGCCTACGAGCAGTACTTC
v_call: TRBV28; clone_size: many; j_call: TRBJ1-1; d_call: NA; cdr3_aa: CASSLEMGTEAFF; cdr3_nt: TGTGCCAGCAGTTTAGAGATGGGCACTGAAGCTTTCTTT
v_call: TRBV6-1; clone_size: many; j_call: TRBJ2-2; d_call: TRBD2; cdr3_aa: CASRPLAGGTGELFF; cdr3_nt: TGTGCCAGCAGGCCACTAGCGGGAGGTACCGGGGAGCTGTTTTTT
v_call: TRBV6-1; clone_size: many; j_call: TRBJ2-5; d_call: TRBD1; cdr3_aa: CASSSGDRELETQYF; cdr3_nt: TGTGCCAGCTCCTCTGGTGACAGGGAGTTAGAGACCCAGTACTTC
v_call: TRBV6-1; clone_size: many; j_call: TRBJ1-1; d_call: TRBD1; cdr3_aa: CASIITGQGSAEAFF; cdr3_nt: TGTGCCAGCATCATTACGGGACAGGGGTCTGCTGAAGCTTTCTTT
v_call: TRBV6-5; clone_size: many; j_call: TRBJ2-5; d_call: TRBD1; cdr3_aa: CASSYPGQGEVF; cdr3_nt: TGTGCCAGCAGTTACCCAGGACAGGGGGAGGTCTTC
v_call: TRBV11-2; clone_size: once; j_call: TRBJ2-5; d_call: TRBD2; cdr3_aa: CASSLRRTSGGDGETQYF; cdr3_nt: TGTGCCAGCAGCCTGAGAAGGACTAGCGGGGGGGACGGAGAGACCCAGTACTTC
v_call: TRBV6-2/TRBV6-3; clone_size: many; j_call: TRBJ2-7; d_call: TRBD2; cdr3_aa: CASSYLPGLAITYEQYF; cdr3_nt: TGTGCCAGCAGTTACTTACCGGGACTAGCGATCACCTACGAGCAGTACTTC
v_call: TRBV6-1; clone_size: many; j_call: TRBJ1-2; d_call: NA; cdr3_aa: CASSEGRTSYGYTF; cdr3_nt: TGTGCCAGCAGTGAAGGCCGAACTTCCTATGGCTACACCTTC
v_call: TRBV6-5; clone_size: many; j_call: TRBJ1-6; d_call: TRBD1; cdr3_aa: CASSYQGDSPLHF; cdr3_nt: TGTGCCAGCAGTTACCAGGGGGATTCACCCCTCCACTTT
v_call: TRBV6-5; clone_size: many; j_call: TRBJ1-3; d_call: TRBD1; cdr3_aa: CASSSITGQGGNTIYF; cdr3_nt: TGTGCCAGCAGTTCCATTACCGGACAGGGCGGAAACACCATATATTTT
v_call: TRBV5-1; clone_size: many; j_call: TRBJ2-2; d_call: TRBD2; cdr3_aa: CASSLASGLGVPAGELFF; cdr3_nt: TGCGCCAGCAGCTTGGCTTCTGGACTAGGGGTCCCGGCCGGGGAGCTGTTTTTT
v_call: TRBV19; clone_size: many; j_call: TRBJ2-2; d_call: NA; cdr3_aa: CASSALRGNTGELFF; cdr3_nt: TGTGCCAGTAGTGCCCTTCGAGGGAACACCGGGGAGCTGTTTTTT
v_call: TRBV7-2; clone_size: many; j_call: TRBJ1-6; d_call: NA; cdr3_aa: CASSLEANSPLHF; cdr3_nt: TGTGCCAGCAGCTTAGAGGCCAATTCACCCCTCCACTTT
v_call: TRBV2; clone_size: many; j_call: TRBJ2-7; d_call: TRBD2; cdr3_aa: CASERGSGHEQYF; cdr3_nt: TGTGCCAGCGAAAGGGGTAGCGGGCACGAGCAGTACTTC
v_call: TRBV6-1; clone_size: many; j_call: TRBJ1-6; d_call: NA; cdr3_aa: CASSDGTGPGNRRNF; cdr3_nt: TGTGCCAGCAGTGATGGTACCGGACCGGGGAATCGTAGAAATTTT
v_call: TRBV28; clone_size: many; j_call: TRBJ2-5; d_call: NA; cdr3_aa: CASSTPRGEETQYF; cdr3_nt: TGTGCCAGCAGTACCCCCCGGGGAGAAGAGACCCAGTACTTC
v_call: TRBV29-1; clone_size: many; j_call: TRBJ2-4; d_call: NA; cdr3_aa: CSVGDLGGAKNIQYF; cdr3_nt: TGCAGCGTCGGGGACCTAGGAGGAGCCAAAAACATTCAGTACTTC
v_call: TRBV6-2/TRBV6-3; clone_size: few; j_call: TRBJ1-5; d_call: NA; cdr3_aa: CASSYRGQGAQPQHF; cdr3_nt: TGTGCCAGCAGTTACCGGGGGCAGGGAGCTCAGCCCCAGCATTTT
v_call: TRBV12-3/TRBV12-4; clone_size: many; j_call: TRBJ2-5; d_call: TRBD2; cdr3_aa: CASGPGGAQETQYF; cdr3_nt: TGTGCCAGCGGACCCGGGGGGGCGCAAGAGACCCAGTACTTC
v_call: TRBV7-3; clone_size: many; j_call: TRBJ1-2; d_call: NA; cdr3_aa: CASSLTGGGGYTF; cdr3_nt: TGTGCCAGCAGCTTAACGGGCGGGGGTGGCTACACCTTC
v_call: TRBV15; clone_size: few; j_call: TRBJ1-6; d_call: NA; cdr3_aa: CATSHSRLNSPLHF; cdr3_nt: TGTGCCACCAGCCACAGCCGCTTGAATTCACCCCTCCACTTT
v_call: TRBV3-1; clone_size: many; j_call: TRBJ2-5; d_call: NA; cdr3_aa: CASSHSDRETQYF; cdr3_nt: TGTGCCAGCAGCCATTCCGATCGGGAGACCCAGTACTTC
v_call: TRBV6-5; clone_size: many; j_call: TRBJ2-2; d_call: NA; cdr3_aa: CASSFRQGAGELFF; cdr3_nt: TGTGCCAGCAGTTTTAGACAAGGCGCCGGGGAGCTGTTTTTT
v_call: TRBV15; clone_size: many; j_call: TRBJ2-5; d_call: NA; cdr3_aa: CATSIRLGRETQYF; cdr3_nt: TGTGCCACCAGTATCCGACTAGGAAGAGAGACCCAGTACTTC
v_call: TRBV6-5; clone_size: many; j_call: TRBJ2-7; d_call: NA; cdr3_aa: CATGLGSEQYF; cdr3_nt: TGTGCCACCGGACTGGGCAGCGAGCAGTACTTC
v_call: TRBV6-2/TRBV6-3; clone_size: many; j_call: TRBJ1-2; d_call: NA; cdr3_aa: CASSFQENPNYGYTF; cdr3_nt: TGTGCCAGCAGTTTTCAAGAGAATCCTAACTATGGCTACACCTTC
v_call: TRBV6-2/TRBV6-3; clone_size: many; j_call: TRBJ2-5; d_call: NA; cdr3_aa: CASSYSGQTGETQYF; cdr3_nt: TGTGCCAGCAGTTACAGCGGACAGACCGGAGAGACCCAGTACTTC
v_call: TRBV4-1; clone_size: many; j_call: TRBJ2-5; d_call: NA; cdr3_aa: CASSHWSQETQYF; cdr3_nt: TGCGCCAGCAGCCATTGGAGCCAAGAGACCCAGTACTTC
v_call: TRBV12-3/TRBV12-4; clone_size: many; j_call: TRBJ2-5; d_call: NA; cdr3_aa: CASSYSPRRRQETQYF; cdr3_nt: TGTGCTAGCAGTTACTCCCCTCGACGGAGACAAGAGACCCAGTACTTC
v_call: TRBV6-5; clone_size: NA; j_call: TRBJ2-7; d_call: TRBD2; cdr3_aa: CASSYETSVYEQYF; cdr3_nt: TGTGCCAGCAGTTACGAGACTAGCGTCTACGAGCAGTACTTC
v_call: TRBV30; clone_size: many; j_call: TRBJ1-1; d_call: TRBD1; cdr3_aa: CAWSVRATGGITEAFF; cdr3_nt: TGTGCCTGGAGTGTAAGGGCGACAGGGGGCATCACTGAAGCTTTCTTT
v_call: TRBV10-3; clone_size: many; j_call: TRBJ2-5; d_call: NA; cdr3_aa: CAISGSRQNNQETQYF; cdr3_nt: TGTGCCATCAGTGGATCCCGACAGAACAACCAAGAGACCCAGTACTTC
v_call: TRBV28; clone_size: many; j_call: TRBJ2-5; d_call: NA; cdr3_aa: CASTSRGQETQYF; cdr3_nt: TGTGCCAGCACTTCAAGGGGCCAAGAGACCCAGTACTTC